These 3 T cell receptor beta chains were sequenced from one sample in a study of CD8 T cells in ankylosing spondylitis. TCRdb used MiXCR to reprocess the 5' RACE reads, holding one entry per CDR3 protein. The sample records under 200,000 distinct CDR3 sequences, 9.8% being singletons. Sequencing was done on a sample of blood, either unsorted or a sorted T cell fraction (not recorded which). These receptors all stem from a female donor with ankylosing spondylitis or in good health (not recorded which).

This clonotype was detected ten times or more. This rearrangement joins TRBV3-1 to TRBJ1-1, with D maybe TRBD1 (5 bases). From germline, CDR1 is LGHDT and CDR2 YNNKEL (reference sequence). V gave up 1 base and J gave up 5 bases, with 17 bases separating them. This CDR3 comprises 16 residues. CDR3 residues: CASSQVQAGAWTEAFF. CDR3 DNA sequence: TGTGCCAGCAGCCAAGTACAGGCCGGGGCTTGGACTGAAGCTTTCTTT.

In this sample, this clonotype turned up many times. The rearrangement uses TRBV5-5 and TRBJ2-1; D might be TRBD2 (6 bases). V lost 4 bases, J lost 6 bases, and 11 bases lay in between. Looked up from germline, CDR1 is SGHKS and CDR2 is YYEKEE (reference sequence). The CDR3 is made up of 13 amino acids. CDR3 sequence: CASSPPGGNEQFF. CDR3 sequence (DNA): TGTGCCAGCAGCCCACCCGGGGGCAATGAGCAGTTCTTC. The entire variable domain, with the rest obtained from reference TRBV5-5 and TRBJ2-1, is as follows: DAGVTQSPTHLIKTRGQQVTLRCSPISGHKSVSWYQQVLGQGPQFIFQYYEKEERGRGNFPDRFSARQFPNYSSELNVNALLLGDSALYLCASSPPGGNEQFFGPGTRLTVL.

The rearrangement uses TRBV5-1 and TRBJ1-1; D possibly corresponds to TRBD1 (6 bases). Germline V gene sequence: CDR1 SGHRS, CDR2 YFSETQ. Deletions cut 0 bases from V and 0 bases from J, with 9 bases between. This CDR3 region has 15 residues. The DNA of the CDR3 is TGCGCCAGCAGCTTGGCCAGGGGCCTGAACACTGAAGCTTTCTTT. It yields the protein CASSLARGLNTEAFF.